The entry below gives a single TCR beta chain sequence along with its context. Its cognate antigen is unknown. Only in-frame clones appear in the TCRdb table, and some are missing; sequencing was by immunoSEQ multiplex PCR. Of 100,000 to 150,000 clones listed, around 92% were seen once; the top ten hold approximately 1.5%. Germline V gives CDR1 SNHLY, CDR2 FYNNEI. The trim removed 7 bases at V and 2 bases at J, leaving 15 bases unmatched. The CDR3 runs to 17 residues. These data originate in a study of T cell responses to AZD1222 COVID-19 vaccine. Study summary: Pooling of second doses given at about 4 or about 12 weeks was done.

Overall study results and limits: Among the donors, most were white British and more were female, and clonal diversity was possibly underestimated. Unmutated variant regions are reportedly the target of nearly half of TCRs that are spike-specific.

The starting material was peripheral blood, obtained on day 0 of AZD1222 vaccination. The TCR originated in an adult in good health. The chain carries TRBV2 and TRBJ1-1; 8 bases are a match to TRBD1. The CDR3 nucleotides read TGTGCCAGCACCCGATTACGGCTCACAGGGGGTAACACTGAAGCTTTCTTT. Its translation is CASTRLRLTGGNTEAFF.